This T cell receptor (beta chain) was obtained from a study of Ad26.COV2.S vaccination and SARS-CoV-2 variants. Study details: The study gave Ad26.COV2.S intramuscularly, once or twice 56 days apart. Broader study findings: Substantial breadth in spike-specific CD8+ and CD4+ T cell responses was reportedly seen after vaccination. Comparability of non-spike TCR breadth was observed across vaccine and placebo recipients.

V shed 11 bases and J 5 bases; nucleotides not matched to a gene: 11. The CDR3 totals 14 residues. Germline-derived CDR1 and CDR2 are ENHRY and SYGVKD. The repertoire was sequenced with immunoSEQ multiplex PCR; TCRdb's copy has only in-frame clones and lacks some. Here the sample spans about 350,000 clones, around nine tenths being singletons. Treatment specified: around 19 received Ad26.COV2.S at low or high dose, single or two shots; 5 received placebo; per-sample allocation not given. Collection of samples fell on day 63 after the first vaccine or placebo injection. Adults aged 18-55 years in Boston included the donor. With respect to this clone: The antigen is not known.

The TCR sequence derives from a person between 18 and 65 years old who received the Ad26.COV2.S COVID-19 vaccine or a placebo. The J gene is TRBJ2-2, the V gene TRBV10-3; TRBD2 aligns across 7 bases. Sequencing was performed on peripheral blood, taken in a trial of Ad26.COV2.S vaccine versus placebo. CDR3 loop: CAVTPSGGTGELFF. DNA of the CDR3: TGTGCCGTCACGCCTAGCGGAGGGACCGGGGAGCTGTTTTTT.